These T cell receptor beta chains were read from a single sample in a study of OX40 agonist ivuxolimab in advanced cancers. Repertoires were generated with immunoSEQ multiplex PCR, while TCRdb's copy carries only in-frame clones and drops some. This table holds tens of thousands of clones, about 94% found once. The source was CD4+ or CD8+ T cells sorted from blood, collected in a trial of the OX40 agonist ivuxolimab. Every receptor here comes from an adult with an advanced solid tumor such as melanoma, head and neck, liver or kidney cancer. Each CDR3 is given with its conserved first and last residue. A D gene is named only where the DNA matches it firmly. For some rows the clone size is stated as once, few or many, or as a class when expanded; others skip it.

CDR3nt: TGTGCCAGTAGTAAACAGTCCACAGATACGCAGTATTTT; CDR3aa: CASSKQSTDTQYF; j_gene: TRBJ2-3; v_gene: TRBV19; d_gene: NA; abundance: NA
CDR3nt: TGTGCCAGTATATGGGACAGGGGAAACTTGAACACTGAAGCTTTCTTT; CDR3aa: CASIWDRGNLNTEAFF; j_gene: TRBJ1-1; v_gene: TRBV19; d_gene: TRBD1; abundance: NA
CDR3nt: TGTGCCAGCAGCGCTTCTCCGGGACAGGGGGCGGCCGGGGAGCTGTTTTTT; CDR3aa: CASSASPGQGAAGELFF; j_gene: TRBJ2-2; v_gene: TRBV9; d_gene: TRBD1; abundance: once
CDR3nt: TGTGCCAGCAGCTTGGAGGCGGGAGTCTCCGAGCAGTACTTC; CDR3aa: CASSLEAGVSEQYF; j_gene: TRBJ2-7; v_gene: TRBV5-4; d_gene: TRBD2; abundance: NA
CDR3nt: TGTGCTAGCAGCTCCCTAGGCGGAGCCTACAATGAGCAGTTCTTC; CDR3aa: CASSSLGGAYNEQFF; j_gene: TRBJ2-1; v_gene: TRBV7-7; d_gene: NA; abundance: NA
CDR3nt: TGTGCCAGCAGCGTGGGGGGACAGGGGGCCTACGAGCAGTACTTC; CDR3aa: CASSVGGQGAYEQYF; j_gene: TRBJ2-7; v_gene: TRBV9; d_gene: TRBD1; abundance: once
CDR3nt: TGTGCCAGCAGCTTTACTAGCGGGAAGTCGGACGAGCAGTACTTC; CDR3aa: CASSFTSGKSDEQYF; j_gene: TRBJ2-7; v_gene: TRBV7-2; d_gene: TRBD2; abundance: NA
CDR3nt: TGTGCCAGCTCTCTTCCCCCGGGACAGGGTACCGGGGAGCTGTTTTTT; CDR3aa: CASSLPPGQGTGELFF; j_gene: TRBJ2-2; v_gene: TRBV18; d_gene: TRBD1; abundance: NA
CDR3nt: TGTGCCAGCCAATTTGGACAGAACACCGGGGAGCTGTTTTTT; CDR3aa: CASQFGQNTGELFF; j_gene: TRBJ2-2; v_gene: TRBV6-5; d_gene: NA; abundance: NA
CDR3nt: TGTGCCAGCAGTTGGGGGAGCTCCTACGAGCAGTACTTC; CDR3aa: CASSWGSSYEQYF; j_gene: TRBJ2-7; v_gene: TRBV6-5; d_gene: NA; abundance: NA
CDR3nt: TGTGCCAGCAGCTCCCTTGCTAGCGGGAAGTCCTACGAGCAGTACTTC; CDR3aa: CASSSLASGKSYEQYF; j_gene: TRBJ2-7; v_gene: TRBV7-8; d_gene: TRBD2; abundance: NA
CDR3nt: TGTGCCAGCAGCTTAGATGGACTAGCGGGGTACACAGATACGCAGTATTTT; CDR3aa: CASSLDGLAGYTDTQYF; j_gene: TRBJ2-3; v_gene: TRBV11-2; d_gene: TRBD2; abundance: NA
CDR3nt: TGTGCCAGCAGTGACGGACTAGCGGGGAACTACGAGCAGTACTTC; CDR3aa: CASSDGLAGNYEQYF; j_gene: TRBJ2-7; v_gene: TRBV6-1; d_gene: TRBD2; abundance: NA
CDR3nt: TGTGCCAGCAGCGCGGGTAGGACAGGGCGCGAGCAGTTCTTC; CDR3aa: CASSAGRTGREQFF; j_gene: TRBJ2-1; v_gene: TRBV9; d_gene: TRBD1; abundance: NA
CDR3nt: TGTGCCAGCAGTCCCCGACGGGGCCTCTACGAGCAGTACTTC; CDR3aa: CASSPRRGLYEQYF; j_gene: TRBJ2-7; v_gene: TRBV6-5; d_gene: NA; abundance: NA
CDR3nt: TGTGCCAGCAGCGCCCAAGGGGGGAGGGGCTACAATGAGCAGTTCTTC; CDR3aa: CASSAQGGRGYNEQFF; j_gene: TRBJ2-1; v_gene: TRBV9; d_gene: NA; abundance: NA
CDR3nt: TGTGCCAGCAGCCCGGACAGCGTCAATGAGCAGTTCTTC; CDR3aa: CASSPDSVNEQFF; j_gene: TRBJ2-1; v_gene: TRBV7-9; d_gene: NA; abundance: NA
CDR3nt: TGTGCCAGCAGTCTCGACAGATTTAATGAAAAACTGTTTTTT; CDR3aa: CASSLDRFNEKLFF; j_gene: TRBJ1-4; v_gene: TRBV27; d_gene: NA; abundance: few
CDR3nt: TGTGCCAGCAGTTACTCCGGACAGGGTCAATACGAGCAGTACTTC; CDR3aa: CASSYSGQGQYEQYF; j_gene: TRBJ2-7; v_gene: TRBV6-6; d_gene: TRBD1; abundance: NA
CDR3nt: TGTGCCTGGGACCGCGGGACAGCTAATAATGAAAAACTGTTTTTT; CDR3aa: CAWDRGTANNEKLFF; j_gene: TRBJ1-4; v_gene: TRBV30; d_gene: TRBD1; abundance: NA
CDR3nt: TGTGCCAGCAGCATTGGGGGAAGGGAAGAAAAACTGTTTTTT; CDR3aa: CASSIGGREEKLFF; j_gene: TRBJ1-4; v_gene: TRBV9; d_gene: NA; abundance: NA
CDR3nt: TGTGCCAGCAGCTTAACGCAGGGCCGCACAGATACGCAGTATTTT; CDR3aa: CASSLTQGRTDTQYF; j_gene: TRBJ2-3; v_gene: TRBV7-6; d_gene: NA; abundance: NA
CDR3nt: TGTGCCAGTAGTATTTGGACAGGGCACCGTCAGCCCCAGCATTTT; CDR3aa: CASSIWTGHRQPQHF; j_gene: TRBJ1-5; v_gene: TRBV19; d_gene: TRBD1; abundance: NA
CDR3nt: TGTGCCAGCAGCTTAGATAGGGCAGGGGGACAGCCCCAGCATTTT; CDR3aa: CASSLDRAGGQPQHF; j_gene: TRBJ1-5; v_gene: TRBV11-2; d_gene: TRBD1; abundance: NA
CDR3nt: TGTGCCTGCCAGGGACAGGGGCGAGAGACCCAGTACTTC; CDR3aa: CACQGQGRETQYF; j_gene: TRBJ2-5; v_gene: TRBV30; d_gene: TRBD1; abundance: NA
CDR3nt: TGTGCCAGCAGCTTGGTAGGGCTAGCGGGAGTGGGGACCTACAATGAGCAGTTCTTC; CDR3aa: CASSLVGLAGVGTYNEQFF; j_gene: TRBJ2-1; v_gene: TRBV5-6; d_gene: TRBD2; abundance: NA
CDR3nt: TGTGCCAGCAGCTTGGCTAGCGGCCCCCCCGACTACGAGCAGTACTTC; CDR3aa: CASSLASGPPDYEQYF; j_gene: TRBJ2-7; v_gene: TRBV5-6; d_gene: TRBD2; abundance: NA
CDR3nt: TGTGCCAGCCGCTTAAGAACCGAGCAGTACTTC; CDR3aa: CASRLRTEQYF; j_gene: TRBJ2-7; v_gene: TRBV5-4; d_gene: NA; abundance: NA
CDR3nt: TGCGCCAGCAGCCAAGATAAGTTGACAGGTCCTAACTATGGCTACACCTTC; CDR3aa: CASSQDKLTGPNYGYTF; j_gene: TRBJ1-2; v_gene: TRBV4-1; d_gene: NA; abundance: NA
CDR3nt: TGTGCCAGTAGTATAGACCACTACAATGAGCAGTTCTTC; CDR3aa: CASSIDHYNEQFF; j_gene: TRBJ2-1; v_gene: TRBV19; d_gene: NA; abundance: NA
CDR3nt: TGTGCCAGCAGTTTATTTGGTGAGAAGACTTACTACGAGCAGTACTTC; CDR3aa: CASSLFGEKTYYEQYF; j_gene: TRBJ2-7; v_gene: TRBV27; d_gene: NA; abundance: NA
CDR3nt: TGTGCCAGCAGCAGCTCCGCCTACGAGCAGTACTTC; CDR3aa: CASSSSAYEQYF; j_gene: TRBJ2-7; v_gene: TRBV7-9; d_gene: NA; abundance: NA
CDR3nt: TGTGCCAGTGCCCAATCCGCCTGGGCGTCCTACAATGAGCAGTTCTTC; CDR3aa: CASAQSAWASYNEQFF; j_gene: TRBJ2-1; v_gene: TRBV6-4; d_gene: NA; abundance: once
CDR3nt: TGTGCCAGCAGCCCCGGGGGTTACGAGCAGTACTTC; CDR3aa: CASSPGGYEQYF; j_gene: TRBJ2-7; v_gene: TRBV28; d_gene: NA; abundance: NA
CDR3nt: TGTGCCAGCAGTGGCCTGACTAGCGGGAGGAAGGATACGCAGTATTTT; CDR3aa: CASSGLTSGRKDTQYF; j_gene: TRBJ2-3; v_gene: TRBV6-8; d_gene: TRBD2; abundance: NA
CDR3nt: TGTGCCAGCAGTACCACGGACAGGGGGTTGGAGACCCAGTACTTC; CDR3aa: CASSTTDRGLETQYF; j_gene: TRBJ2-5; v_gene: TRBV28; d_gene: TRBD1; abundance: NA